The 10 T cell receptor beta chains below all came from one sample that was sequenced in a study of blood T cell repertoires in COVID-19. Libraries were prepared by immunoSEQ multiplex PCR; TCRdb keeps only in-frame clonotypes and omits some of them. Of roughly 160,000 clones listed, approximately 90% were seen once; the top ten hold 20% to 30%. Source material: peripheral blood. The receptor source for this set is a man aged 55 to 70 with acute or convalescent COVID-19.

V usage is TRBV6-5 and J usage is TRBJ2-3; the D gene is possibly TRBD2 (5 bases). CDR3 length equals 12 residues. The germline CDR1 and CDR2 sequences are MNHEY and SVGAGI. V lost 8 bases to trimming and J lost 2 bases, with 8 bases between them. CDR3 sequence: CASRRDTDTQYF. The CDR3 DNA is TGTGCCAGCCGCCGGGACACAGATACGCAGTATTTT.

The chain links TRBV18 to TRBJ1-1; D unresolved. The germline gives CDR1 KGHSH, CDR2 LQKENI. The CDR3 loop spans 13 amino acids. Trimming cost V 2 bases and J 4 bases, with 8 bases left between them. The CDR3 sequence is CASSPKGSTEAFF. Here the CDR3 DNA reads TGTGCCAGCTCACCAAAAGGGAGCACTGAAGCTTTCTTT. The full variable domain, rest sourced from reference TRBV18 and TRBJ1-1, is NAGVMQNPRHLVRRRGQEARLRCSPMKGHSHVYWYRQLPEEGLKFMVYLQKENIIDESGMPKERFSAEFPKEGPSILRIQQVVRGDSAAYFCASSPKGSTEAFFGQGTRLTVV.

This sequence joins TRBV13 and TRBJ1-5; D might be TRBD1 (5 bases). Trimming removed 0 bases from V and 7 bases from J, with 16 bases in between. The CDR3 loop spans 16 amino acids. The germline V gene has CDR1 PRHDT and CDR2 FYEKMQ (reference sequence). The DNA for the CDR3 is TGTGCCAGCAGCTTAGGGGGAACAGGCCAAAACCAGCCCCAGCATTTT. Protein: CASSLGGTGQNQPQHF. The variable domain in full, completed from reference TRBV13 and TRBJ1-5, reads AAGVIQSPRHLIKEKRETATLKCYPIPRHDTVYWYQQGPGQDPQFLISFYEKMQSDKGSIPDRFSAQQFSDYHSELNMSSLELGDSALYFCASSLGGTGQNQPQHFGDGTRLSIL.

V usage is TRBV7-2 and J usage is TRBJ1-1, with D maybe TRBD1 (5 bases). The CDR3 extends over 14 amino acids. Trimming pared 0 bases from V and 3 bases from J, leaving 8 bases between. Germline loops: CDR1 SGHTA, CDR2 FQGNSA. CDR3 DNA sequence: TGTGCCAGCAGCTTAGCAGGGGTACACACTGAAGCTTTCTTT. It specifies CASSLAGVHTEAFF.

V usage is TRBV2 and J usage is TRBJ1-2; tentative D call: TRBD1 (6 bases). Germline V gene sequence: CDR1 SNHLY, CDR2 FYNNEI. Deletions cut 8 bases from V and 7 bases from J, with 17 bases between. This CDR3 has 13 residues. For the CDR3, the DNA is TGTGCCAGCGAGAAAGGGGGTCCGTCTGGCTACACCTTC. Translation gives CASEKGGPSGYTF.

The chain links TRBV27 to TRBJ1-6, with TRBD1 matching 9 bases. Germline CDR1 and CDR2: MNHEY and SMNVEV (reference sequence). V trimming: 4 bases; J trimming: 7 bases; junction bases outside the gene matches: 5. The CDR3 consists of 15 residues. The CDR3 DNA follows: TGTGCCAGCAGTTCCACAGGGGGCGAAAATTCACCCCTCCACTTT. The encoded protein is CASSSTGGENSPLHF.

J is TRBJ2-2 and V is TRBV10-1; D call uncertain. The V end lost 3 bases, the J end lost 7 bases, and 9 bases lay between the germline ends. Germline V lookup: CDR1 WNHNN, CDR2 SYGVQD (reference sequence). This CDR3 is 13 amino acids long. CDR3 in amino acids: CASSDPFSGELFF. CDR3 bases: TGCGCCAGCAGTGACCCGTTTAGCGGGGAGCTGTTTTTT.

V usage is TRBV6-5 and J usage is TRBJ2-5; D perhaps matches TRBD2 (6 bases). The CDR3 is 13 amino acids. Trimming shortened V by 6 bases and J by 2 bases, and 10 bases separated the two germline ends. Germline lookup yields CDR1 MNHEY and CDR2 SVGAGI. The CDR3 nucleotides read TGTGCCAGCAGACGGGGGAGGCAAGAGACCCAGTACTTC. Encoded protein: CASRRGRQETQYF.

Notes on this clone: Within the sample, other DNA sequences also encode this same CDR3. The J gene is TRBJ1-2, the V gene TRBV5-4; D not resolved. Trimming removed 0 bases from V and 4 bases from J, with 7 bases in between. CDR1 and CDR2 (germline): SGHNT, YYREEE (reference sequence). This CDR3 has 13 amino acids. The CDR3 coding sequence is TGTGCCAGCAGCTTGGGGTCAGGCTATGGCTACACCTTC. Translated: CASSLGSGYGYTF.

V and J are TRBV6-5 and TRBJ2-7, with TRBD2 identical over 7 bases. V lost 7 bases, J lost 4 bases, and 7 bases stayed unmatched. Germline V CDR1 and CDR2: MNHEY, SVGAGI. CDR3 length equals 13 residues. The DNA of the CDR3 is TGTGCCAGCACACCTCCCGGGGGGTACGAGCAGTACTTC. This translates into CASTPPGGYEQYF.